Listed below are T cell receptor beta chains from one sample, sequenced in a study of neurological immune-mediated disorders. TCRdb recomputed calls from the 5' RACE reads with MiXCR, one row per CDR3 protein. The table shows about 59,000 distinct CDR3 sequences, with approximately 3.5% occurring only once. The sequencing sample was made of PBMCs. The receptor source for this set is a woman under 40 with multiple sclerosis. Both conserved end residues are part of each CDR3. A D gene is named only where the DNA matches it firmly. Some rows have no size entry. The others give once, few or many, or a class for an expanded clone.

CDR3nt: TGCAGTGCAGGGGGCGGGAGGGCCTCCTACGAGCAGTACTTC; CDR3aa: CSAGGGRASYEQYF; j_gene: TRBJ2-7; abundance: many; d_gene: TRBD2; v_gene: TRBV20-1
CDR3nt: TGTGCCAGCAGCTTAGGCCTAGCGACCATAAACATTCAGTACTTC; CDR3aa: CASSLGLATINIQYF; j_gene: TRBJ2-4; abundance: NA; d_gene: NA; v_gene: TRBV7-8
CDR3nt: TGTGCCAGCAGCTTAAACGGAAACTATGGCTACACCTTC; CDR3aa: CASSLNGNYGYTF; j_gene: TRBJ1-2; abundance: many; d_gene: NA; v_gene: TRBV7-6
CDR3nt: TGTGCTAGTGGTTTATCAAGACTAGTCGACTCCTACAATGAGCAGTTCTTC; CDR3aa: CASGLSRLVDSYNEQFF; j_gene: TRBJ2-1; abundance: many; d_gene: NA; v_gene: TRBV12-5
CDR3nt: TGTGCCAGCAGACCCGGCGGCGGGGAGAACACTGAAGCTTTCTTT; CDR3aa: CASRPGGGENTEAFF; j_gene: TRBJ1-1; abundance: many; d_gene: NA; v_gene: TRBV5-4
CDR3nt: TGTGCCAGCAGCCAAGATTGGGTCAGGAATGAAAAACTGTTTTTT; CDR3aa: CASSQDWVRNEKLFF; j_gene: TRBJ1-4; abundance: many; d_gene: NA; v_gene: TRBV14
CDR3nt: TGCGCCAGCAGTGAGAATCTTGGGGTAACCACGGAGACCCAGTACTTC; CDR3aa: CASSENLGVTTETQYF; j_gene: TRBJ2-5; abundance: many; d_gene: NA; v_gene: TRBV10-2
CDR3nt: TGCAGTGCTCGGACCCTGGAGGGTAATTCACCCCTCAACTTT; CDR3aa: CSARTLEGNSPLNF; j_gene: TRBJ1-6; abundance: many; d_gene: NA; v_gene: TRBV20-1
CDR3nt: TGTGCCAGCATACCCCTCACCACCGGGGAGCTGTTTTTT; CDR3aa: CASIPLTTGELFF; j_gene: TRBJ2-2; abundance: many; d_gene: NA; v_gene: TRBV2
CDR3nt: TGTGCCAGCAGGGAGGGACTAGCGGGGGACTCCTACGAGCAGTACTTC; CDR3aa: CASREGLAGDSYEQYF; j_gene: TRBJ2-7; abundance: many; d_gene: TRBD2; v_gene: TRBV7-9
CDR3nt: TGTGCCAGCAGCCAAAGTCAAGGGCGGTTGGATACGCAGTATTTT; CDR3aa: CASSQSQGRLDTQYF; j_gene: TRBJ2-3; abundance: many; d_gene: NA; v_gene: TRBV3-1
CDR3nt: TGCGCCAGCAGCTCAAAGGGCGGCGGACTAGCGGGCCAAGAGCAGTACTTC; CDR3aa: CASSSKGGGLAGQEQYF; j_gene: TRBJ2-7; abundance: NA; d_gene: TRBD2; v_gene: TRBV5-1
CDR3nt: TGCGCCAGCAGGTCCTCCACAGGGAGGGGTGAGCAGTTCTTC; CDR3aa: CASRSSTGRGEQFF; j_gene: TRBJ2-1; abundance: many; d_gene: NA; v_gene: TRBV5-1
CDR3nt: TGTGCCAGCAGTGCACAGGCGAACACTGAAGCTTTCTTT; CDR3aa: CASSAQANTEAFF; j_gene: TRBJ1-1; abundance: many; d_gene: NA; v_gene: TRBV12-3/TRBV12-4
CDR3nt: TGTGCCAGCAGTCGGGACCGGTCGGAGAATGAGCAGTTCTTC; CDR3aa: CASSRDRSENEQFF; j_gene: TRBJ2-1; abundance: many; d_gene: NA; v_gene: TRBV27
CDR3nt: TGCGCCAGCAGAGACCCCGGACTCACTGAAGCTTTCTTT; CDR3aa: CASRDPGLTEAFF; j_gene: TRBJ1-1; abundance: many; d_gene: NA; v_gene: TRBV5-1
CDR3nt: TGCGCCAGCAGCTTGACAGGGGATCAGCCCCAGCATTTT; CDR3aa: CASSLTGDQPQHF; j_gene: TRBJ1-5; abundance: many; d_gene: TRBD1; v_gene: TRBV5-1
CDR3nt: TGTGCCAGCAGTTACAACAGTAGAGGGAATGAGCAGTTCTTC; CDR3aa: CASSYNSRGNEQFF; j_gene: TRBJ2-1; abundance: NA; d_gene: NA; v_gene: TRBV6-2/TRBV6-3
CDR3nt: TGTGCCACTCGTGGGAGAGGGAGTTCACCCCTCCACTTT; CDR3aa: CATRGRGSSPLHF; j_gene: TRBJ1-6; abundance: many; d_gene: NA; v_gene: TRBV28
CDR3nt: TGCAGTGCTAGAACAGGGGGCCCCTTGGATACGCAGTATTTT; CDR3aa: CSARTGGPLDTQYF; j_gene: TRBJ2-3; abundance: many; d_gene: TRBD1; v_gene: TRBV20-1
CDR3nt: TGTGCCAGCGGTGCCCAGGTGCAAGATACGCAGTATTTT; CDR3aa: CASGAQVQDTQYF; j_gene: TRBJ2-3; abundance: many; d_gene: NA; v_gene: TRBV7-2
CDR3nt: TGTGCCAGTTTCTACCGGGACCACCCCTACGAGCAGTACTTC; CDR3aa: CASFYRDHPYEQYF; j_gene: TRBJ2-7; abundance: many; d_gene: NA; v_gene: TRBV21-1
CDR3nt: TGCAGTGCTAGAGAACCGGGCTTCCTCTACAATGAGCAGTTCTTC; CDR3aa: CSAREPGFLYNEQFF; j_gene: TRBJ2-1; abundance: many; d_gene: NA; v_gene: TRBV20-1
CDR3nt: TGCAGCTCCGCCCGGGCGGGGGGTCCGGGGAATGAGCAGTTCTTC; CDR3aa: CSSARAGGPGNEQFF; j_gene: TRBJ2-1; abundance: many; d_gene: TRBD2; v_gene: TRBV29-1
CDR3nt: TGCAGTGCGGATTATCCTCGGGGGGGTATGACCTACGAGCAGTACTTC; CDR3aa: CSADYPRGGMTYEQYF; j_gene: TRBJ2-7; abundance: many; d_gene: TRBD2; v_gene: TRBV20-1
CDR3nt: TGCAGTGCTAGAGATGTACAAGGATTCTATGGCTACACCTTC; CDR3aa: CSARDVQGFYGYTF; j_gene: TRBJ1-2; abundance: many; d_gene: NA; v_gene: TRBV20-1
CDR3nt: TGCAGTGCTAGCAGAGGGACAGGGGCCGTAGAGACCCAGTACTTC; CDR3aa: CSASRGTGAVETQYF; j_gene: TRBJ2-5; abundance: many; d_gene: TRBD1; v_gene: TRBV20-1
CDR3nt: TGTGCCAGCAGTTACTCCCAGACAGGGTCCTACGAGCAGTACTTC; CDR3aa: CASSYSQTGSYEQYF; j_gene: TRBJ2-7; abundance: many; d_gene: TRBD1; v_gene: TRBV6-5
CDR3nt: TGTGCCACCAGCAGAGATCCTTTGTCCCTAGGCCGGGGTGGCTACACCTTC; CDR3aa: CATSRDPLSLGRGGYTF; j_gene: TRBJ1-2; abundance: many; d_gene: NA; v_gene: TRBV15
CDR3nt: TGTGCCAGCAGTTCATTTACCGGGACAGGGATCCGGTCCGGGGAGCTGTTTTTT; CDR3aa: CASSSFTGTGIRSGELFF; j_gene: TRBJ2-2; abundance: many; d_gene: TRBD1; v_gene: TRBV28
CDR3nt: TGTGCCACCAGCCTATACAGGGCTGCCTACAATGAGCAGTTCTTC; CDR3aa: CATSLYRAAYNEQFF; j_gene: TRBJ2-1; abundance: many; d_gene: NA; v_gene: TRBV15
CDR3nt: TGCAGTGCTAGAGATCGTGGGACTAGCGTGGATACGCAGTATTTT; CDR3aa: CSARDRGTSVDTQYF; j_gene: TRBJ2-3; abundance: many; d_gene: TRBD2; v_gene: TRBV20-1
CDR3nt: TGCGCCAGCAGCTTGGGGCCCACCTACGAGCAGTACTTC; CDR3aa: CASSLGPTYEQYF; j_gene: TRBJ2-7; abundance: many; d_gene: NA; v_gene: TRBV5-1
CDR3nt: TGCAGTGCTAGAGATCTGGAGGGACACTCACCCCTCCACTTT; CDR3aa: CSARDLEGHSPLHF; j_gene: TRBJ1-6; abundance: many; d_gene: NA; v_gene: TRBV20-1
CDR3nt: TGCAGTGCTTGGGACAGAATCTACGAGCAGTACTTC; CDR3aa: CSAWDRIYEQYF; j_gene: TRBJ2-7; abundance: many; d_gene: TRBD1; v_gene: TRBV20-1
CDR3nt: TGCGCCAGCAGCTTGGACACGGGGGCCCCCTACGAGCAGTACTTC; CDR3aa: CASSLDTGAPYEQYF; j_gene: TRBJ2-7; abundance: many; d_gene: NA; v_gene: TRBV5-1
CDR3nt: TGTGCCAGCAGCCACCCGGGACAGCTCTACGAGCAGTACTTC; CDR3aa: CASSHPGQLYEQYF; j_gene: TRBJ2-7; abundance: many; d_gene: TRBD1; v_gene: TRBV14
CDR3nt: TGCGCCAGCGGACAGGGAGATTCCTCTGGGGCCAACGTCCTGACTTTC; CDR3aa: CASGQGDSSGANVLTF; j_gene: TRBJ2-6; abundance: many; d_gene: TRBD1; v_gene: TRBV5-1
CDR3nt: TGCGCCAGCAGCCTAGGACTAGCGGACGCCCACGAGCAGTACTTC; CDR3aa: CASSLGLADAHEQYF; j_gene: TRBJ2-7; abundance: many; d_gene: TRBD2; v_gene: TRBV5-1
CDR3nt: TGTGCCAGCAGCCCCGGGGGACCAGATACGCAGTATTTT; CDR3aa: CASSPGGPDTQYF; j_gene: TRBJ2-3; abundance: many; d_gene: NA; v_gene: TRBV7-8
CDR3nt: TGCGCCAGCAGCCAAGATACGGCGCAGGGGCAGAACTATGGCTACACCTTC; CDR3aa: CASSQDTAQGQNYGYTF; j_gene: TRBJ1-2; abundance: many; d_gene: NA; v_gene: TRBV4-3
CDR3nt: TGTGCCAGCAGGCCGACCGGGGCGGCAAGTGAAGCTTTCTTT; CDR3aa: CASRPTGAASEAFF; j_gene: TRBJ1-1; abundance: many; d_gene: NA; v_gene: TRBV12-3/TRBV12-4
CDR3nt: TGCAGTGCTAGAGAAGGACAGGGAACCTACGAGCAGTACTTC; CDR3aa: CSAREGQGTYEQYF; j_gene: TRBJ2-7; abundance: many; d_gene: TRBD1; v_gene: TRBV20-1
CDR3nt: TGCAGCGTTGCCTTGGGGGGATGGGCGAACACTGAAGCTTTCTTT; CDR3aa: CSVALGGWANTEAFF; j_gene: TRBJ1-1; abundance: few; d_gene: NA; v_gene: TRBV29-1
CDR3nt: TGTGCCAGTAGGGAGAGGGGGCGCGGGATGAACACTGAAGCTTTCTTT; CDR3aa: CASRERGRGMNTEAFF; j_gene: TRBJ1-1; abundance: few; d_gene: TRBD1; v_gene: TRBV19
CDR3nt: TGTGCCAGCAGTGTCAGAGGTGTAGGCTACACCTTC; CDR3aa: CASSVRGVGYTF; j_gene: TRBJ1-2; abundance: many; d_gene: NA; v_gene: TRBV2
CDR3nt: TGTGCCAGCAGCTCGGCCGGGGGGGGGCCGGACACAGATACGCAGTATTTT; CDR3aa: CASSSAGGGPDTDTQYF; j_gene: TRBJ2-3; abundance: many; d_gene: TRBD2; v_gene: TRBV12-3/TRBV12-4
CDR3nt: TGTGCCAGCAGCTGGACTAGTTCCGGCGAGCAGTACTTC; CDR3aa: CASSWTSSGEQYF; j_gene: TRBJ2-7; abundance: many; d_gene: TRBD2; v_gene: TRBV7-2
CDR3nt: TGTGCCAGCAGCCTTTCCAGGGTAGACCACTACTACAATGAGCAGTTCTTC; CDR3aa: CASSLSRVDHYYNEQFF; j_gene: TRBJ2-1; abundance: NA; d_gene: NA; v_gene: TRBV5-5